Here is one TCR beta chain with its context. Its specificity is not known. These data are taken from a study of cytomegalovirus exposure and HLA in healthy donors. Study-wide results and limits: An analysis that was carried out later associated 16,951 TCR beta sequences with HLA alleles at 0.05 false discovery rate. Cytomegalovirus association was listed for about 170 TCR beta chains.

PCR involved 60 Vbeta and 13 Jbeta primers. Measured with immunoSEQ multiplex PCR; TCRdb has only the in-frame clones, and not every one. The table records some 180,000 clones, around 76% of them present only once. J gave up 4 bases and V 1 base, and 6 bases lay outside the gene matches. Germline V CDR1 and CDR2: LGHNA, YNFKEQ. This CDR3 is 15 amino acids long. Material for sequencing was PBMCs. This TCR came from a woman aged 25-40 years in good health and CMV-seropositive. The chain uses TRBV4-2 and TRBJ2-5; 7 bases map to TRBD2. CDR3 region: CASSQVRDYGETQYF. The CDR3 DNA is TGTGCCAGCAGCCAAGTCCGGGACTACGGAGAGACCCAGTACTTC.